This T cell receptor (beta chain) was sequenced for a study of T-cell memory formation after mild COVID-19. One entry per CDR3 protein results from TCRdb running MiXCR on the 5' RACE reads. The data show 500,000 to 650,000 distinct CDR3 sequences, with roughly 22% seen just once and 7% to 9% held by the top ten. CDR1 SQVTM and CDR2 ANQGSEA come from the germline V gene. V dropped 0 bases and J dropped 5; count of bases not matched to a gene: 7. The length of the CDR3 is 15 residues. Points from the study as a whole: Most CD4+ clones that shrank were in CM and EM, while CD8+ ones turned up in EMRA.

This clonotype has more than one count but fewer than ten. Its antigen remains unknown. Sequencing was performed on PBMCs or a T cell subset sorted from them (not recorded which). The TCR originated in an adult woman who had mild COVID-19 (a few samples of this study predate the infection). Cell type and time point are not known. The chain employs TRBV29-1 and TRBJ2-1; 7 bases agree with TRBD2. CDR3: CSVEDKGLPNNEQFF. In DNA form, the CDR3 reads TGCAGCGTTGAAGATAAGGGACTACCAAACAATGAGCAGTTCTTC.